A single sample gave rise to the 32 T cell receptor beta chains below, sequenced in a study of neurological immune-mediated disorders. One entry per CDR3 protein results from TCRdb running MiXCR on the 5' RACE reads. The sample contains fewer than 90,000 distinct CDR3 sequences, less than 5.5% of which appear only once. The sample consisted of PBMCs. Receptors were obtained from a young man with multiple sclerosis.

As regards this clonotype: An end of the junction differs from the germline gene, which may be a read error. CDR3 loop: CASSLLRDSGKTIYF. In DNA form, the CDR3 reads TGTGCCAGCAGCTTATTGAGGGACTCTGGAAAAACCATATATTTT. This chain joins TRBV7-2 and TRBJ1-3; tentatively, D is TRBD1 (5 bases). Germline V lookup: CDR1 SGHTA, CDR2 FQGNSA. The CDR3 consists of 15 residues.

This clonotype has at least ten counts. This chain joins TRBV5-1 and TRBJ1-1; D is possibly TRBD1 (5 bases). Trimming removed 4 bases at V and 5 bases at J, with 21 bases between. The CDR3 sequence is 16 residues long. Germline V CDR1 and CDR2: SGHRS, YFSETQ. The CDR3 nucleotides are TGCGCCAGCAGCGAAAATCCGGGCAGGGCTAAAACTGAAGCTTTCTTT. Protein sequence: CASSENPGRAKTEAFF.

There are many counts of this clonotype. CDR3 residues: CASSYRLWGGGTGELFF. In DNA form, the CDR3 reads TGTGCCAGCAGTTACCGCTTGTGGGGGGGAGGGACCGGGGAGCTGTTTTTT. The J gene is TRBJ2-2, the V gene TRBV6-6; the match to TRBD2 covers 7 bases. The CDR3 totals 17 residues. Germline V gene sequence: CDR1 MNHNY, CDR2 SVGAGI (reference sequence). V lost 2 bases, J lost 5 bases, and 11 bases stayed unmatched.

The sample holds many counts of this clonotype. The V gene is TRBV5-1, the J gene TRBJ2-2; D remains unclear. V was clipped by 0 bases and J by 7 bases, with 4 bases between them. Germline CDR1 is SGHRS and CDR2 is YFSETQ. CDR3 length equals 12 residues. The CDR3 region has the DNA TGCGCCAGCAGCTTGGATGTCGGGGAGCTGTTTTTT. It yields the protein CASSLDVGELFF.

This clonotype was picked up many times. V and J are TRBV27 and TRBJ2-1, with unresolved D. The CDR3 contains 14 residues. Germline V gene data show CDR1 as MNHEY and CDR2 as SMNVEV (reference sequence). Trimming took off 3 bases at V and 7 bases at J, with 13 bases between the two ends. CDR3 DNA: TGTGCCAGCAGTTTGTCGGACGGTGGGAATGAGCAGTTCTTC. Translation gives CASSLSDGGNEQFF.

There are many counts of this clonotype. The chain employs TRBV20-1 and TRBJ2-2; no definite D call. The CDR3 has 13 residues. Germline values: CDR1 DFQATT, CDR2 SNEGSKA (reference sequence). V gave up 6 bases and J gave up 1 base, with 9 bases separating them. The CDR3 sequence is CSAAKGNTGELFF. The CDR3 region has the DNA TGCAGTGCGGCCAAGGGGAACACCGGGGAGCTGTTTTTT.

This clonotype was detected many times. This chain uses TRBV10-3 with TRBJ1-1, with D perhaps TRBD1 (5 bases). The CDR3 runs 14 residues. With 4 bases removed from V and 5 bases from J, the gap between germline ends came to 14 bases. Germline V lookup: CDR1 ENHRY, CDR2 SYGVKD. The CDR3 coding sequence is TGTGCCATCAGTGGGCAGGGCGTTGGAACTGAAGCTTTCTTT. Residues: CAISGQGVGTEAFF.

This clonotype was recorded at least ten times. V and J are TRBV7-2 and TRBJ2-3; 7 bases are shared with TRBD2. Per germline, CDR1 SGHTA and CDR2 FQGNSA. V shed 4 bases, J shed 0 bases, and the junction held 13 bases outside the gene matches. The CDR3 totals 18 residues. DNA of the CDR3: TGTGCCAGCAGCTCCTTGGGACCGGGGACTACTAGCACAGATACGCAGTATTTT. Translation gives CASSSLGPGTTSTDTQYF.

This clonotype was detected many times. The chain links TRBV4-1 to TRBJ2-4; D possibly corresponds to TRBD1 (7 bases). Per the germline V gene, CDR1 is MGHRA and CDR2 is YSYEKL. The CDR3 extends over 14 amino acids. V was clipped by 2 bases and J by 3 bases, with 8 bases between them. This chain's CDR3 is CASSQQGGKNIQYF. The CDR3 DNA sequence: TGCGCCAGCAGCCAACAGGGGGGCAAAAACATTCAGTACTTC.

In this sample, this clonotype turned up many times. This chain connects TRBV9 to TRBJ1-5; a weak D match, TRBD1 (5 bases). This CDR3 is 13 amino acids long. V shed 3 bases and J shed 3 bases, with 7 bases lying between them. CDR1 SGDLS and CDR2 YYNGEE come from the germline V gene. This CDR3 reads CASSGGYNQPQHF. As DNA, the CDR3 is TGTGCCAGCAGCGGGGGCTACAATCAGCCCCAGCATTTT.

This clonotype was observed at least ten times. The CDR3 DNA is TGTGCCAGCACCGCGACAGCCCATAACACAGATACGCAGTATTTT. Its translation is CASTATAHNTDTQYF. The chain uses TRBV6-6 and TRBJ2-3; the D gene is possibly TRBD1 (5 bases). Trimming cost V 7 bases and J 2 bases, with 16 bases left between them. The CDR3 runs 15 residues. In germline, CDR1 is MNHNY, CDR2 SVGAGI (reference sequence).

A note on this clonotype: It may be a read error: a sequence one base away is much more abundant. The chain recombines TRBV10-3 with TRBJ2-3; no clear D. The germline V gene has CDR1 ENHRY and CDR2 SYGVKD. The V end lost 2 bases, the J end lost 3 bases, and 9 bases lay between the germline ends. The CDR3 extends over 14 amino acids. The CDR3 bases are TGTGCCATCAGTGAGATCGACATGACAGATACGCAGTATTTT. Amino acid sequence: CAISEIDMTDTQYF.

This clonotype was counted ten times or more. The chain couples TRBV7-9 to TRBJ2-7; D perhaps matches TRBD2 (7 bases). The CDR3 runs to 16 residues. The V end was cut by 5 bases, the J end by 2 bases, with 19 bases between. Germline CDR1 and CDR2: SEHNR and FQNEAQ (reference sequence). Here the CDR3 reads CASSPRGGPLTYEQYF. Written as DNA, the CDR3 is TGTGCCAGCAGCCCGAGGGGGGGGCCCCTAACCTACGAGCAGTACTTC.

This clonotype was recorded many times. The CDR3 protein is CASSPPGGTYNEQFF. The CDR3 DNA reads as TGTGCCAGCAGTCCCCCGGGGGGGACCTACAATGAGCAGTTCTTC. The chain uses TRBV28 and TRBJ2-1; TRBD2 agrees at 8 bases. The CDR3 spans 15 residues. V gave up 5 bases and J gave up 2 bases; unmatched junction bases: 5. The V gene's germline CDR1 is MDHEN and CDR2 SYDVKM.

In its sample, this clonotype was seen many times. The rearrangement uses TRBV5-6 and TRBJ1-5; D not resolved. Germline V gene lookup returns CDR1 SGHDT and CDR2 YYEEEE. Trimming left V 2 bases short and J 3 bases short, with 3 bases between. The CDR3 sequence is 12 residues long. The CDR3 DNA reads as TGTGCCAGCAGCTTCCTCAATCAGCCCCAGCATTTT. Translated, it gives CASSFLNQPQHF.

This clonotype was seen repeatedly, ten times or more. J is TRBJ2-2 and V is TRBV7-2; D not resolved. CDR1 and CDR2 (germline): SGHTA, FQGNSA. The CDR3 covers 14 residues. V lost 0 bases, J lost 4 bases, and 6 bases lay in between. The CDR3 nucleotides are TGTGCCAGCAGCTTAGCACAGATCACCGGGGAGCTGTTTTTT. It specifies CASSLAQITGELFF.

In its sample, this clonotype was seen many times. In DNA form, the CDR3 reads TGCGCCAGCAGCCAGGGGGGTCCCGCCTACGAGCAGTACTTC. This translates into CASSQGGPAYEQYF. The genes are TRBV5-1 and TRBJ2-7; D may be TRBD1 (7 bases). Germline V CDR1 and CDR2: SGHRS, YFSETQ. The CDR3 sequence is 14 residues long. Trimming removed 4 bases at V and 2 bases at J, with 13 bases between. The full variable domain, completed using reference TRBV5-1 and TRBJ2-7, is KAGVTQTPRYLIKTRGQQVTLSCSPISGHRSVSWYQQTPGQGLQFLFEYFSETQRNKGNFPGRFSGRQFSNSRSEMNVSTLELGDSALYLCASSQGGPAYEQYFGPGTRLTVT.

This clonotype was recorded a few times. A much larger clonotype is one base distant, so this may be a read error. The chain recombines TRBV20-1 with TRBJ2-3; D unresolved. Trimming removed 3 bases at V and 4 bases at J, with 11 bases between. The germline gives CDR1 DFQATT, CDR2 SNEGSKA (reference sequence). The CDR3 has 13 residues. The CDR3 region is CSASRRRADTQYF. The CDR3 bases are TGCAGTGCTAGTCGTAGAAGGGCAGATACGCAGTATTTT.

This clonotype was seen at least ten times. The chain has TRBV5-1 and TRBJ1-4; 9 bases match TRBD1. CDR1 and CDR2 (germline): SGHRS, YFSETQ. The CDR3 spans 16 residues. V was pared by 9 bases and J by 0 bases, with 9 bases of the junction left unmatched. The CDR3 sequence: CAKDRDRDSTNEKLFF. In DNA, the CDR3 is TGCGCCAAGGACCGGGACAGGGACTCAACTAATGAAAAACTGTTTTTT.

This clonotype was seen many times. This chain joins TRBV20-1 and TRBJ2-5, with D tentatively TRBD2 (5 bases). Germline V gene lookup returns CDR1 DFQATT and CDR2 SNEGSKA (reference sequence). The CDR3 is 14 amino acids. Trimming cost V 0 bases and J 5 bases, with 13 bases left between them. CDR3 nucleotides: TGCAGTGCTAGAGATTCACCGCGAGGGGAGACCCAGTACTTC. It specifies CSARDSPRGETQYF.

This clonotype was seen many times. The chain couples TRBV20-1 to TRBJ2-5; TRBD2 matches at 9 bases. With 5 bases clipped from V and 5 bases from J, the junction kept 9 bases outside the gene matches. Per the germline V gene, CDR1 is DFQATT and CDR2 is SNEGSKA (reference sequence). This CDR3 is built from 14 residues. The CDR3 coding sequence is TGCAGTGCTCTGCGGGGACTAGCCAGTGAGACCCAGTACTTC. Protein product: CSALRGLASETQYF.

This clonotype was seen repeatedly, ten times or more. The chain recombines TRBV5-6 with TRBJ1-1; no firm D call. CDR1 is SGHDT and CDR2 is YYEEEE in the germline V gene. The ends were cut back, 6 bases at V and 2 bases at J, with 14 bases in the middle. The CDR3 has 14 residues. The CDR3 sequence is CASNRRTYNTEAFF. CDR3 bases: TGTGCCAGCAACCGTCGGACGTACAACACTGAAGCTTTCTTT.

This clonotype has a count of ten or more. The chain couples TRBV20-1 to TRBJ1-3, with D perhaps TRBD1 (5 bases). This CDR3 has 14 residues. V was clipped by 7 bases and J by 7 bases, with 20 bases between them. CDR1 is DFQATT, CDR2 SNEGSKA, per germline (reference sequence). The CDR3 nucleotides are TGCAGTGGACTACAGGACGTAGGGCGCAACACCATATATTTT. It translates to CSGLQDVGRNTIYF.

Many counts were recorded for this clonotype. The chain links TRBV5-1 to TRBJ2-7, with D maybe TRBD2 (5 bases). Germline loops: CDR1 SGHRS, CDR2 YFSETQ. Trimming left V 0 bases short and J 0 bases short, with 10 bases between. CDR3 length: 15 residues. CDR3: CASSLGTGSSYEQYF. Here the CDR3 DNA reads TGCGCCAGCAGCTTGGGGACTGGAAGCTCCTACGAGCAGTACTTC.

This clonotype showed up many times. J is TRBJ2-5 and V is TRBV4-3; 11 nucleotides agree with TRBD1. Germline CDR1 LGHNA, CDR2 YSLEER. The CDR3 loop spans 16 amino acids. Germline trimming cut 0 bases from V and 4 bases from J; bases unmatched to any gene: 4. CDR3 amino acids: CASSQDRGQGGETQYF. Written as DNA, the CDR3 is TGCGCCAGCAGCCAAGATCGGGGACAGGGGGGAGAGACCCAGTACTTC.

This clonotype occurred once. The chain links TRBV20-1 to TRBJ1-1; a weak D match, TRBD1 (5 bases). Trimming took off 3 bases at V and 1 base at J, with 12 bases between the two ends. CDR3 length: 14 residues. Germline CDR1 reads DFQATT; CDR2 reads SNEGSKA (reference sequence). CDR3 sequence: CSASSAGTNTEAFF. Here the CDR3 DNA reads TGCAGTGCTAGTTCGGCAGGGACGAACACTGAAGCTTTCTTT.

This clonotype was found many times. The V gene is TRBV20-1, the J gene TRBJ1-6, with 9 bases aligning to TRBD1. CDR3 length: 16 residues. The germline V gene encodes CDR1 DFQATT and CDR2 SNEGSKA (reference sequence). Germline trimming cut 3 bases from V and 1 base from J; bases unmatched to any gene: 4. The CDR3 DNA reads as TGCAGTGCTAGGACAGGGGGATCGTCCTATAATTCACCCCTCCACTTT. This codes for CSARTGGSSYNSPLHF.

CDR3: CASSQDRVNYGYTF. The CDR3 DNA follows: TGCGCCAGCAGCCAAGACAGGGTTAACTATGGCTACACCTTC. The chain couples TRBV4-1 to TRBJ1-2; maybe TRBD1 (5 bases). CDR1 MGHRA and CDR2 YSYEKL come from the germline V gene. Trimming shortened V by 0 bases and J by 1 base, and 6 bases separated the two germline ends. The CDR3 has 14 amino acids.

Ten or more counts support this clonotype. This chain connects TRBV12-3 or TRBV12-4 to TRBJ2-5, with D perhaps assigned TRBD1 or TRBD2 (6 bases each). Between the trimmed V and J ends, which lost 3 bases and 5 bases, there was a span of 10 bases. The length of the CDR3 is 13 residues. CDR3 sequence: CASSFGGKETQYF. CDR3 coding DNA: TGTGCCAGCAGTTTCGGGGGCAAGGAGACCCAGTACTTC.

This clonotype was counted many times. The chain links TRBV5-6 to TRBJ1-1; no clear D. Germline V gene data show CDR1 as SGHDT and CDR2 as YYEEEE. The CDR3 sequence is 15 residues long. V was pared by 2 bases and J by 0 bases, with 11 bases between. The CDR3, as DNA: TGTGCCAGCAGCTTTAACAGACTCATGAACACTGAAGCTTTCTTT. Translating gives CASSFNRLMNTEAFF.

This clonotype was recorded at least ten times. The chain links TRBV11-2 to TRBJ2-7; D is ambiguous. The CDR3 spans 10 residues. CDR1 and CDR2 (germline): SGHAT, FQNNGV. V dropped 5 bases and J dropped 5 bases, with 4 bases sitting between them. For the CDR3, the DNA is TGTGCCAGCAGCCCGGACGAGCAGTACTTC. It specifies CASSPDEQYF.

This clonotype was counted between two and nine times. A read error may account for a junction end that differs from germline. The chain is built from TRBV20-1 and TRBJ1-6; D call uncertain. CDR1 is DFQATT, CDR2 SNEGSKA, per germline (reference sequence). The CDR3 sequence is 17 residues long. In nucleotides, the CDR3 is TGCAGTGCTAGAGTAGGGAAGTGGAGCTCCTATAATTCACCCCTCAACTTT. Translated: CSARVGKWSSYNSPLNF.